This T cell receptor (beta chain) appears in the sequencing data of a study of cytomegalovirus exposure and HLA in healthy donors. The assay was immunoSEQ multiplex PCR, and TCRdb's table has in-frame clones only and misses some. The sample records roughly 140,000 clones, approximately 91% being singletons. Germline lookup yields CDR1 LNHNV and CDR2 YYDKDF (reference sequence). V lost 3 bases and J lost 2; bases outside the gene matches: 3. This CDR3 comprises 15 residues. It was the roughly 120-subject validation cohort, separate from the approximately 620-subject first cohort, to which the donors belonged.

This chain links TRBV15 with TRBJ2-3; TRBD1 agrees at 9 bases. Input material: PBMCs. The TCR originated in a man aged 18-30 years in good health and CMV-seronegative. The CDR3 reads CATSSRDRVTDTQYF. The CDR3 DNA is TGTGCCACCAGCAGCCGGGACAGGGTCACAGATACGCAGTATTTT.